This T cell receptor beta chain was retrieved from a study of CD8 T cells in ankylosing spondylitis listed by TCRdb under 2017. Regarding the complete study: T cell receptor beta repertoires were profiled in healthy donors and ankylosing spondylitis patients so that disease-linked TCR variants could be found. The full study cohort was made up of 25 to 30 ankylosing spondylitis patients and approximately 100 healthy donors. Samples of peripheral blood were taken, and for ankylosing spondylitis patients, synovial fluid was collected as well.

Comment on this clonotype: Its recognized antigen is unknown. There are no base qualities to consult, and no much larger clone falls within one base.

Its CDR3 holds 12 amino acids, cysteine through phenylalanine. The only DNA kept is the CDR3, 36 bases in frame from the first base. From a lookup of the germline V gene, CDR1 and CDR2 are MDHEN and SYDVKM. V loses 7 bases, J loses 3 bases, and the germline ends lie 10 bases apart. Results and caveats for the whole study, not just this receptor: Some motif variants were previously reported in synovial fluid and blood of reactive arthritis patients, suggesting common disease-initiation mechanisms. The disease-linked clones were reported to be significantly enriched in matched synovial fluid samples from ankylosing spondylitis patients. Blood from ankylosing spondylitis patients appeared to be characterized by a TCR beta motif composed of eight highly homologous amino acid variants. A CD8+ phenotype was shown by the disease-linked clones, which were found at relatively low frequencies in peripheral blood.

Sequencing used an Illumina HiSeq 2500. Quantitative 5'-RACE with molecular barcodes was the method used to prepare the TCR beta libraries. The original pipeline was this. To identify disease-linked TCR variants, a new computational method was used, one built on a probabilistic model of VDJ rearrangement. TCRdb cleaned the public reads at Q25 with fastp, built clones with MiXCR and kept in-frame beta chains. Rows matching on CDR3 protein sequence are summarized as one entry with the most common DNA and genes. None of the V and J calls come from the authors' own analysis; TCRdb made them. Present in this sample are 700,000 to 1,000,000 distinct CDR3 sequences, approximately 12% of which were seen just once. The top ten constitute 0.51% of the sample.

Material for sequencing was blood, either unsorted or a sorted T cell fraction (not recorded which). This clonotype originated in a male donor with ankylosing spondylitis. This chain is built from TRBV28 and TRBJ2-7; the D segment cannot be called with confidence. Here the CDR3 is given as CASNPNSYEQYF. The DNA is TGTGCCAGCAACCCGAACAGCTACGAGCAGTACTTC. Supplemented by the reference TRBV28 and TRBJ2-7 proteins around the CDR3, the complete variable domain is DVKVTQSSRYLVKRTGEKVFLECVQDMDHENMFWYRQDPGLGLRLIYFSYDVKMKEKGDIPEGYSVSREKKERFSLILESASTNQTSMYLCASNPNSYEQYFGPGTRLTVT.